Listed below are T cell receptor beta chains from one sample, sequenced in a study of cytomegalovirus exposure and HLA in healthy donors. This table comes from immunoSEQ multiplex PCR, and its TCRdb copy is limited to in-frame clones, with some not included. Its table lists around 33,000 clones. Input material: PBMCs. The origin of the receptors is a woman between 35 and 50 years old in good health and CMV-seropositive. The CDR3 runs from the conserved cysteine through the conserved F or W. D genes are given only for firm matches.

DNA: TGTGCCAGCAAGCGTGAGACCCAGTACTTC
CDR3: CASKRETQYF
J: TRBJ2-5
D: NA
V: TRBV28

DNA: TGCGCCAGCAGCTTAGGACTAGCAGGCGTGGACGAGCAGTACTTC
CDR3: CASSLGLAGVDEQYF
J: TRBJ2-7
D: TRBD2
V: TRBV5-1

DNA: TGTGCCAGCAGCTACGGACCGGGGATTAACTATGGCTACACCTTC
CDR3: CASSYGPGINYGYTF
J: TRBJ1-2
D: NA
V: TRBV7-9

DNA: TGCAGCGCCCAAACGACAGGGGGCGGTGAAGCTTTCTTT
CDR3: CSAQTTGGGEAFF
J: TRBJ1-1
D: TRBD1
V: TRBV29-1

DNA: TGTGCCAGCACCACATCATCCCTTCGTTCGGAAAAACTGTTTTTT
CDR3: CASTTSSLRSEKLFF
J: TRBJ1-4
D: NA
V: TRBV7-9

DNA: TGTGCCTGGAGCTATGACAGGGACTATGGCTACACCTTC
CDR3: CAWSYDRDYGYTF
J: TRBJ1-2
D: TRBD1
V: TRBV30

DNA: TGTGCCAGCAATAGGGACAGCGAAGAAAAACTGTTTTTT
CDR3: CASNRDSEEKLFF
J: TRBJ1-4
D: TRBD1
V: TRBV9

DNA: TGTGCCAGTAGTCCACGACTACTCCGCAATCAGCCCCAGCATTTT
CDR3: CASSPRLLRNQPQHF
J: TRBJ1-5
D: NA
V: TRBV19

DNA: TGCAGCGCACAGGGGGCTGCCACTGAAGCTTTCTTT
CDR3: CSAQGAATEAFF
J: TRBJ1-1
D: TRBD1
V: TRBV29-1

DNA: TGTGCCACCAGCAGAGGACACCCCTACGAGCAGTACTTC
CDR3: CATSRGHPYEQYF
J: TRBJ2-7
D: NA
V: TRBV15

DNA: TGCGCCAGCAGCCTCATGGAGGGGGCTGGCGGGGAGCTGTTTTTT
CDR3: CASSLMEGAGGELFF
J: TRBJ2-2
D: NA
V: TRBV4-3

DNA: TGTGCCAGCAGCTGGGAGACTAGCGGGAGAAACGAGCAGTACTTC
CDR3: CASSWETSGRNEQYF
J: TRBJ2-7
D: TRBD2
V: TRBV7-2

DNA: TGTGCCAGCAGTCCCAAGGAGGCCCGAGAAAAACTGTTTTTT
CDR3: CASSPKEAREKLFF
J: TRBJ1-4
D: NA
V: TRBV27

DNA: TGTGCCTGGAGTGTAGCCAGGCAGGGGGACACTGAAGCTTTCTTT
CDR3: CAWSVARQGDTEAFF
J: TRBJ1-1
D: TRBD1
V: TRBV30

DNA: TGTGCCTGGAGTGTAGACACTTACGGGGAGCTGTTTTTT
CDR3: CAWSVDTYGELFF
J: TRBJ2-2
D: NA
V: TRBV30

DNA: TGTGCCAGCAGTGAAGCGCTTCAGCCGGGGAGACGGTATAGCAATCAGCCCCAGCATTTT
CDR3: CASSEALQPGRRYSNQPQHF
J: TRBJ1-5
D: NA
V: TRBV2

DNA: TGTGCCAGCAGTCATGAAACCATACCGGGACAGGGAAACAATGAGCAGTTCTTC
CDR3: CASSHETIPGQGNNEQFF
J: TRBJ2-1
D: TRBD1
V: TRBV25-1

DNA: TGTGCCAGCTCGGGACTAGCGGGTACCCCGTCATACAATGAGCAGTTCTTC
CDR3: CASSGLAGTPSYNEQFF
J: TRBJ2-1
D: TRBD2
V: TRBV5-6

DNA: TGCGCCAGCAGCCAAGGATTCGGTGGAGATGATACGCAGTATTTT
CDR3: CASSQGFGGDDTQYF
J: TRBJ2-3
D: NA
V: TRBV4-1

DNA: TGTGCCTGGAGGGCAGGCCACCACTATGGCTACACCTTC
CDR3: CAWRAGHHYGYTF
J: TRBJ1-2
D: NA
V: TRBV30